This T cell receptor (beta chain) is from a study of T-cell memory formation after mild COVID-19. In germline, CDR1 is SGHTA, CDR2 FQGTGA. CDR3 length: 13 residues. V gave up 1 base and J gave up 8 bases, with 11 bases separating them. Constant-segment primers were used for 5'RACE, and the resulting TCR alpha and TCR beta cDNA libraries carried sample barcodes and UMIs. TCRdb processed the 5' RACE reads anew with MiXCR; each CDR3 protein has one entry. Altogether under 200,000 distinct CDR3 sequences are present, roughly 31% being singletons, with the ten largest covering about 12%. As concerns this clonotype: Its antigen is not known.

General study results and limits: Among clones peaking at day 37 in the second wave, SARS-CoV-2 specificity remained unconfirmed. Pre-infection memory contained some responding clones, which suggested that cross-reactive memory had joined. Shrinking CD4+ clones resided mostly in CM and EM, and CD8+ ones in EMRA.

The chain carries TRBV7-3 and TRBJ1-2, with D maybe TRBD1 (5 bases). What was sequenced was PBMCs or a T cell subset sorted from them (not recorded which). This clonotype was obtained from an adult woman who had mild COVID-19 (a few samples of this study predate the infection). Cell type and time point are not known. The CDR3 spells CASSLNPYRGYTF. CDR3 nucleotide sequence: TGTGCCAGCAGCTTAAACCCCTACAGGGGCTACACCTTC.